The present entry profiles one T cell receptor beta chain with its context. What it binds is not known. This sample was included in a study of somatic mutations in cytotoxic T cells in rheumatoid arthritis. Whole-study results and caveats: An increase in CD8+ clonality with age was seen in rheumatoid arthritis patients but not in healthy controls.

Germline CDR1 reads SGHTA; CDR2 reads FQGTGA. The CDR3 runs 13 residues. Trimming took off 8 bases at V and 3 bases at J, with 11 bases between the two ends. The assay was immunoSEQ multiplex PCR, and TCRdb's table has in-frame clones only and misses some. The table includes 9,000 to 13,000 clones, around 81% detected once. Positive magnetic bead selection was used to isolate CD4+ and CD8+ cells; purity was checked by flow cytometry. The sample taken for sequencing was CD8+ T cells sorted from blood. V and J are TRBV7-3 and TRBJ2-1; possible D gene TRBD2, 6 bases. This TCR derives from an adult with rheumatoid arthritis. DNA of the CDR3: TGTGCCAGCGCGGTGGGGGGCTACAATGAGCAGTTCTTC. This sequence encodes CASAVGGYNEQFF.